The 15 T cell receptor beta chains presented below share a single source sample, sequenced in a study of shared clonotypes between healthy human individuals. The assay was immunoSEQ multiplex PCR, and TCRdb's table has in-frame clones only and misses some. The sample holds some 2.4 million clones, 80% to 95% seen once. What was sequenced was naive CD4+ T cells from PBMCs. Documented subset: CD45RA+ positively selected. The source of these receptors is a man aged 18 to 29 in good health. Some clones in this sample may be carry-over from other donors' samples.

V and J are TRBV4-1 and TRBJ2-7, with a possible D match to TRBD2 (6 bases). This CDR3 comprises 15 residues. The V gene lost 1 base and the J gene lost 8 bases, with 18 bases spanning the gap. The germline V gene encodes CDR1 MGHRA and CDR2 YSYEKL. The CDR3 DNA is TGCGCCAGCAGCCAAGGGGACGGGGGAATGGGCAAGCAGTACTTC. The encoded protein is CASSQGDGGMGKQYF.

The chain carries TRBV9 and TRBJ2-1; 9 bases are shared with TRBD2. The CDR3 is 24 residues long. The V segment lost 0 bases and the J segment 0 bases; nucleotides outside the gene matches: 25. Germline assignment: CDR1 SGDLS and CDR2 YYNGEE. The CDR3 sequence: CASSVAPTSGSLDNPTTSYNEQFF. The CDR3 coding sequence is TGTGCCAGCAGCGTAGCTCCGACTAGCGGCTCACTTGACAACCCCACTACCTCCTACAATGAGCAGTTCTTC.

The V gene is TRBV28, the J gene TRBJ2-3, with 11 bases that match TRBD2. The length of the CDR3 is 16 residues. CDR1 is MDHEN, CDR2 SYDVKM, per germline. The ends lost 8 bases at V and 2 bases at J; junction bases unmatched: 9. The DNA of the CDR3 is TGTGCCAGCCGCTCGAGACTAGCGGGACTCACAGATACGCAGTATTTT. Translating gives CASRSRLAGLTDTQYF.

As for this clone: The same CDR3 also results from other DNA sequences found in this sample. The CDR3 DNA reads as TGCGCCAGCAGCTCGCAGGGGCCCCAAGAGACCCAGTACTTC. Protein: CASSSQGPQETQYF. The V call is TRBV5-1, the J call TRBJ2-5; D might be TRBD1 (6 bases). V shed 3 bases and J shed 1 base, with 10 bases lying between them. The CDR3 has 14 amino acids. In germline, CDR1 is SGHRS, CDR2 YFSETQ.

This clone was counted a single time. The chain has TRBV18 and TRBJ1-1; a possible D gene is TRBD1 (6 bases). Germline CDR1 reads KGHSH; CDR2 reads LQKENI. V was trimmed by 5 bases and J by 5 bases, leaving 15 bases between them. The CDR3 spans 14 residues. The CDR3 coding sequence is TGTGCCAGCTCAGGAATACACAGGGAGACTGAAGCTTTCTTT. Amino acids: CASSGIHRETEAFF.

The chain combines TRBV7-2 with TRBJ2-2; possibly TRBD1 or TRBD2 for D (5 bases each). The germline gives CDR1 SGHTA, CDR2 FQGNSA. The V end was cut by 5 bases, the J end by 8 bases, with 21 bases between. This CDR3 comprises 16 residues. The DNA for the CDR3 is TGTGCCAGCAGCCCGGGACGATTCCCTTCGTGGGGGGAGCTGTTTTTT. Its protein is CASSPGRFPSWGELFF.

In its sample, this clone was seen once. This rearrangement joins TRBV6-1 to TRBJ2-2; the match to TRBD1 covers 8 bases. CDR3 size: 17 residues. J was trimmed by 5 bases and V by 4 bases; bases with no gene match: 12. Germline V gives CDR1 MNHNS, CDR2 SASEGT. CDR3 bases: TGTGCCAGCAGTGGAGGGCAGGGGGCGCGTGAGACCGGGGAGCTGTTTTTT. Protein product: CASSGGQGARETGELFF.

The chain employs TRBV5-6 and TRBJ2-7; D call uncertain. V dropped 2 bases and J dropped 3 bases, with 9 bases sitting between them. Looked up from germline, CDR1 is SGHDT and CDR2 is YYEEEE. The CDR3 length is 13 residues. The CDR3 DNA reads as TGTGCCAGCAGCTTCGGTGAAATCTACGAGCAGTACTTC. It translates to CASSFGEIYEQYF.

V usage is TRBV2 and J usage is TRBJ1-3, with D perhaps matching TRBD1 (6 bases). The CDR3 is made up of 13 amino acids. V lost 6 bases and J 3 bases, leaving 9 bases between the germline ends. In germline, CDR1 is SNHLY, CDR2 FYNNEI. In DNA form, the CDR3 reads TGTGCCAGCAGCAGGGGAAATGGAAACACCATATATTTT. This sequence encodes CASSRGNGNTIYF. Full variable domain (outside the CDR3, taken from reference TRBV2 and TRBJ1-3): EPEVTQTPSHQVTQMGQEVILRCVPISNHLYFYWYRQILGQKVEFLVSFYNNEISEKSEIFDDQFSVERPDGSNFTLKIRSTKLEDSAMYFCASSRGNGNTIYFGEGSWLTVV.

This chain connects TRBV11-2 to TRBJ2-7; perhaps TRBD1 as D (5 bases). V was clipped by 8 bases and J by 6 bases, with 20 bases between them. The CDR3 is 14 amino acids. CDR1 and CDR2 from the germline V gene are SGHAT and FQNNGV. The CDR3 nucleotides read TGTGCCAGCGGAGAAAAAGGGGATCCCCTCGAGCAGTACTTC. Translating it yields CASGEKGDPLEQYF.

The CDR3 here is CASSALGAQGPTDTQYF. CDR3 sequence (DNA): TGTGCCAGCAGTGCGCTCGGCGCACAGGGGCCCACAGATACGCAGTATTTT. The V gene is TRBV25-1, the J gene TRBJ2-3; TRBD1 agrees at 7 bases. Germline V gene lookup returns CDR1 MGHDK and CDR2 SYGVNS. The CDR3 is 17 residues long. V shed 4 bases, J shed 2 bases, and the junction held 12 bases outside the gene matches. Full variable domain (missing parts from reference TRBV25-1 and TRBJ2-3): EADIYQTPRYLVIGTGKKITLECSQTMGHDKMYWYQQDPGMELHLIHYSYGVNSTEKGDLSSESTVSRIRTEHFPLTLESARPSHTSQYLCASSALGAQGPTDTQYFGPGTRLTVL.

The chain couples TRBV28 to TRBJ2-3; 14 nucleotides match TRBD2. Germline assignment: CDR1 MDHEN and CDR2 SYDVKM. Trimming at V came to 4 bases and at J to 9 bases, leaving 9 bases not matched to a gene. The CDR3 consists of 16 residues. CDR3 amino acids: CASSSGTSGRLVTQYF. The CDR3 bases are TGTGCCAGCAGTTCCGGGACTAGCGGGAGACTCGTCACGCAGTATTTT.

The rearrangement uses TRBV5-1 and TRBJ2-5, with a tentative D call TRBD1 (6 bases). The CDR3 spans 14 residues. Per germline, CDR1 SGHRS and CDR2 YFSETQ. V shed 1 base and J shed 2 bases, with 9 bases lying between them. CDR3 in amino acids: CASSLWTAQETQYF. The CDR3 DNA reads TGCGCCAGCAGCTTGTGGACAGCACAAGAGACCCAGTACTTC. Combining the CDR3 with reference TRBV5-1 and TRBJ2-5 gives the whole variable domain KAGVTQTPRYLIKTRGQQVTLSCSPISGHRSVSWYQQTPGQGLQFLFEYFSETQRNKGNFPGRFSGRQFSNSRSEMNVSTLELGDSALYLCASSLWTAQETQYFGPGTRLLVL.

The rearrangement links TRBV2 to TRBJ2-3; 8 nucleotides align to TRBD1. CDR1 SNHLY and CDR2 FYNNEI come from the germline V gene. CDR3 length: 16 residues. With V trimmed by 6 bases and J by 0 bases, 8 bases remained unmatched. CDR3 sequence reads: CASSHDDRGSTDTQYF. Written as DNA, the CDR3 is TGTGCCAGCAGCCACGATGACAGGGGAAGCACAGATACGCAGTATTTT.

The CDR3 DNA reads TGTGCTAGTGGGAACGGACTACACACAGATACGCAGTATTTT. This gives the protein CASGNGLHTDTQYF. The chain couples TRBV12-5 to TRBJ2-3; maybe TRBD2 (6 bases). V was shortened by 6 bases and J by 2 bases, with 12 bases between the two germline ends. The CDR3 loop spans 14 amino acids. Germline V CDR1 and CDR2: LGHNT, FRNRAP. Based on the CDR3 plus reference TRBV12-5 and TRBJ2-3, the full variable domain is DARVTQTPRHKVTEMGQEVTMRCQPILGHNTVFWYRQTMMQGLELLAYFRNRAPLDDSGMPKDRFSAEMPDATLATLKIQPSEPRDSAVYFCASGNGLHTDTQYFGPGTRLTVL.